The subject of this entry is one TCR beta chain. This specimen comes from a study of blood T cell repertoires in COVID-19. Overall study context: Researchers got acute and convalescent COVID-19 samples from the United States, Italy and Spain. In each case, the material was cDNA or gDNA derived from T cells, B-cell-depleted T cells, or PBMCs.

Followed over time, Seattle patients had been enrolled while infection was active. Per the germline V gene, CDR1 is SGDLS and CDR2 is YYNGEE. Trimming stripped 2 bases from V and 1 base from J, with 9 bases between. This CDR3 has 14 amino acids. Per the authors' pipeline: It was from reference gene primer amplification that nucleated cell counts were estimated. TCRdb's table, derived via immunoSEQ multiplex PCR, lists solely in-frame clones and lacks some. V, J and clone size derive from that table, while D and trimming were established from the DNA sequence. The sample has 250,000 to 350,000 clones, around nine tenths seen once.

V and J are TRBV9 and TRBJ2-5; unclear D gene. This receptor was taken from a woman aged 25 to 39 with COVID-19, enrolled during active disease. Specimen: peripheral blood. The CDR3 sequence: CASSVGYTQETQYF. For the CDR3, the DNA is TGTGCCAGCAGCGTGGGCTACACCCAAGAGACCCAGTACTTC.